The 24 T cell receptor beta chains below come from one sample, sequenced in a study of blood T cell repertoires in COVID-19. The table came from immunoSEQ multiplex PCR; TCRdb's copy has only in-frame clones and leaves some out. The sample lists about 310,000 clones, about nine tenths occurring once. Sequencing input: peripheral blood. All receptors derive from a man aged 45-65 years with active or convalescent COVID-19.

J is TRBJ2-5 and V is TRBV6-5; maybe TRBD1 (6 bases). The CDR3 length is 16 residues. Germline V gene lookup returns CDR1 MNHEY and CDR2 SVGAGI. The ends were cut back, 0 bases at V and 5 bases at J, with 16 bases in the middle. CDR3 sequence: CASSYSSDNQGETQYF. As DNA, the CDR3 is TGTGCCAGCAGTTACTCTAGCGACAACCAGGGGGAGACCCAGTACTTC.

This rearrangement joins TRBV5-8 to TRBJ2-1; TRBD1 aligns across 11 bases. The ends lost 2 bases at V and 8 bases at J; junction bases unmatched: 3. The CDR3 contains 14 residues. In germline, CDR1 is SGHTS, CDR2 YDEGEE. The CDR3 sequence is CASSLGTGGDEQFF. The CDR3, as DNA: TGTGCCAGCAGCTTAGGGACAGGGGGGGATGAGCAGTTCTTC.

The rearrangement joins TRBV7-6 to TRBJ2-6; weak D call: TRBD2 (7 bases). Trimming stripped 5 bases from V and 4 bases from J, with 12 bases between. The CDR3 covers 15 residues. Germline CDR1 reads SGHVS; CDR2 reads FNYEAQ. In DNA form, the CDR3 reads TGTGCCAGCAGCGGTAGGGGGGGAGGGGCCAACGTCCTGACTTTC. It is translated as CASSGRGGGANVLTF.

The chain links TRBV28 to TRBJ1-1; 8 bases are a match to TRBD1. This CDR3 contains 16 residues. Germline values: CDR1 MDHEN, CDR2 SYDVKM. Germline trimming cut 5 bases from V and 0 bases from J; bases unmatched to any gene: 8. CDR3 nucleotide sequence: TGTGCCAGCAGTCGCCGGACAGGGCCAATGAACACTGAAGCTTTCTTT. Amino acids: CASSRRTGPMNTEAFF.

The chain joins TRBV25-1 to TRBJ1-2; D remains ambiguous. Germline assignment: CDR1 MGHDK and CDR2 SYGVNS. The CDR3 is 13 amino acids. Trimming left V 4 bases short and J 5 bases short, with 11 bases between. The CDR3 bases are TGTGCCAGCAGTGGGCGGGCGGAGTATGGCTACACCTTC. This encodes CASSGRAEYGYTF.

The genes are TRBV2 and TRBJ1-5; D is undetermined. CDR3 length: 15 amino acids. V was cut by 5 bases and J by 3 bases, with 14 bases left in between. Germline V gene sequence: CDR1 SNHLY, CDR2 FYNNEI. The DNA of the CDR3 is TGTGCCAGCAGTCCTGATATGGGCGTCAATCAGCCCCAGCATTTT. Encoded protein: CASSPDMGVNQPQHF.

The chain is built from TRBV6-1 and TRBJ1-4; 9 bases are a match to TRBD1. The V and J ends lost 8 bases and 6 bases, in that order; junction bases with no gene match: 1. In germline, CDR1 is MNHNS, CDR2 SASEGT. The CDR3 is 12 residues long. CDR3 protein: CASRQGDEKLFF. The CDR3 DNA reads as TGTGCCAGCCGACAGGGGGATGAAAAACTGTTTTTT.

Many counts were recorded for this clone. Different DNA sequences within this sample yield the same CDR3. The chain joins TRBV28 to TRBJ1-5, with TRBD1 matching over 9 bases. Trimming at V came to 6 bases and at J to 2 bases, leaving 2 bases not matched to a gene. Germline V lookup: CDR1 MDHEN, CDR2 SYDVKM. The CDR3 is made up of 14 amino acids. The CDR3 DNA is TGTGCCAGCAGCCGGACAGGGGGCAATCAGCCCCAGCATTTT. Encoded protein: CASSRTGGNQPQHF.

A remark on this clone: Other DNA sequences in the sample encode the same CDR3. The chain links TRBV6-5 to TRBJ2-1; no firm D call. Trimming stripped 0 bases from V and 1 base from J, with 7 bases between. The germline V gene has CDR1 MNHEY and CDR2 SVGAGI. The length of the CDR3 is 15 residues. The CDR3 coding sequence is TGTGCCAGCAGTTACTCGTCCGGGTCCTACAATGAGCAGTTCTTC. Translation: CASSYSSGSYNEQFF.

J is TRBJ1-2 and V is TRBV7-9; TRBD1 matches 7 bases. This CDR3 has 16 amino acids. The germline gives CDR1 SEHNR, CDR2 FQNEAQ (reference sequence). J was trimmed by 5 bases and V by 1 base; bases with no gene match: 10. CDR3 DNA: TGTGCCAGCAGCTTAGGGACAGGCGCAACCCCTTATGGCTACACCTTC. Its protein product is CASSLGTGATPYGYTF.

V is TRBV4-3 and J is TRBJ1-1; D unclear. V dropped 2 bases and J dropped 6 bases, with 10 bases sitting between them. The CDR3 extends over 13 amino acids. CDR1 is LGHNA, CDR2 YSLEER, per germline. The CDR3 reads CASSQRQTPEAFF. The CDR3 DNA sequence: TGCGCCAGCAGCCAAAGACAAACACCTGAAGCTTTCTTT.

The V call is TRBV19, the J call TRBJ2-1; 7 nucleotides line up with TRBD1. V shed 9 bases and J 4 bases; nucleotides not matched to a gene: 12. The CDR3 has 15 amino acids. Germline CDR1 LNHDA, CDR2 SQIVND (reference sequence). As DNA, the CDR3 is TGTGCCAGCCAGGGGGTCACCGGTTTATACAATGAGCAGTTCTTC. Protein: CASQGVTGLYNEQFF.

This chain joins TRBV30 and TRBJ1-1; D is undetermined. In germline, CDR1 is GTSNPN, CDR2 SVGIG (reference sequence). V was clipped by 0 bases and J by 1 base, with 12 bases between them. This CDR3 has 15 amino acids. CDR3 protein: CAWSVSSRGNTEAFF. CDR3 sequence (DNA): TGTGCCTGGAGTGTGTCGTCCAGAGGGAACACTGAAGCTTTCTTT.

This chain connects TRBV2 to TRBJ1-3; D gene ambiguous. The CDR3 is 13 amino acids. Trimming shortened V by 0 bases and J by 8 bases, and 8 bases separated the two germline ends. CDR1 and CDR2 (germline): SNHLY, FYNNEI. CDR3 protein: CASSEARVDTIYF. The CDR3 region has the DNA TGTGCCAGCAGTGAAGCCCGAGTGGACACCATATATTTT.

The J gene is TRBJ2-7, the V gene TRBV9; 8 bases align to TRBD2. From germline, CDR1 is SGDLS and CDR2 YYNGEE. Trimming cost V 4 bases and J 7 bases; bases outside gene matches: 10. The CDR3 extends over 14 amino acids. The CDR3 here is CASSREGLGFEQYF. CDR3 bases: TGTGCCAGCAGCCGGGAGGGGCTGGGTTTTGAGCAGTACTTC. The full variable domain, its missing parts supplied by reference TRBV9 and TRBJ2-7, is DSGVTQTPKHLITATGQRVTLRCSPRSGDLSVYWYQQSLDQGLQFLIQYYNGEERAKGNILERFSAQQFPDLHSELNLSSLELGDSALYFCASSREGLGFEQYFGPGTRLTVT.

This sequence joins TRBV6-5 and TRBJ2-1, with D unclear. This CDR3 has 14 residues. V was trimmed by 0 bases and J by 8 bases, leaving 11 bases between them. Germline lookup yields CDR1 MNHEY and CDR2 SVGAGI. The CDR3 coding sequence is TGTGCCAGCAGTTACTCGAGGTGGTCCGATGAGCAGTTCTTC. Its protein product is CASSYSRWSDEQFF.

CDR3 protein: CASSDRDSTEAFF. In DNA form, the CDR3 reads TGTGCCAGCAGTGACCGGGACAGCACCGAAGCTTTCTTT. The V and J genes are TRBV28 and TRBJ1-1; TRBD1 agrees at 7 bases. From germline, CDR1 is MDHEN and CDR2 SYDVKM. The V gene end was trimmed by 5 bases and the J gene end by 8 bases; junction bases not matched to a gene: 8. This CDR3 has 13 amino acids.

The chain is built from TRBV18 and TRBJ2-5; D possibly corresponds to TRBD1 (7 bases). Deletions cut 3 bases from V and 4 bases from J, with 12 bases between. This CDR3 is 14 amino acids long. Germline CDR1 KGHSH, CDR2 LQKENI. The CDR3 DNA follows: TGTGCCAGCTCACCTGCAGGGGGGTCAGAGACCCAGTACTTC. It translates to CASSPAGGSETQYF.

CDR3 DNA: TGTGCCAGCAGCGTCCAACTAGCGGGAGGGTTCGGGGAGCTGTTTTTT. Encoded protein: CASSVQLAGGFGELFF. The V and J genes are TRBV9 and TRBJ2-2; 13 positions agree with TRBD2. Trimming cost V 2 bases and J 7 bases; bases outside gene matches: 5. Germline V lookup: CDR1 SGDLS, CDR2 YYNGEE. The CDR3 loop spans 16 amino acids.

This chain uses TRBV6-5 with TRBJ1-2, with D possibly matching TRBD1 (5 bases). V lost 8 bases, J lost 5 bases, and 18 bases lay in between. The CDR3 is made up of 14 amino acids. Germline values: CDR1 MNHEY, CDR2 SVGAGI. The CDR3 spells CASAGSTEAYGYTF. The CDR3, as DNA: TGTGCCAGCGCGGGATCGACAGAGGCTTATGGCTACACCTTC.

V is TRBV6-6 and J is TRBJ2-7; tentative D call: TRBD1 (6 bases). V was cut by 8 bases and J by 7 bases, with 18 bases left in between. CDR1 MNHNY and CDR2 SVGAGI come from the germline V gene (reference sequence). This CDR3 spans 13 amino acids. CDR3 sequence: CASGVGGEREQYF. DNA for the CDR3: TGTGCCAGCGGGGTTGGGGGCGAGCGGGAGCAGTACTTC.

A single count supports this clone. J is TRBJ1-5 and V is TRBV7-2; unclear D gene. V shed 4 bases and J shed 0 bases, with 16 bases lying between them. From germline, CDR1 is SGHTA and CDR2 FQGNSA. The CDR3 consists of 17 residues. The DNA of the CDR3 is TGTGCCAGCAGCTGGGTGGGAGCAACCTATAGCAATCAGCCCCAGCATTTT. Amino acids: CASSWVGATYSNQPQHF.

The gene calls are TRBV6-6 and TRBJ2-7; TRBD1 might be the D (6 bases). CDR1 MNHNY and CDR2 SVGAGI come from the germline V gene (reference sequence). The length of the CDR3 is 14 residues. Trimming took off 5 bases at V and 4 bases at J, with 15 bases between the two ends. The CDR3 region is CASSIRDKVYEQYF. The CDR3 DNA reads TGTGCCAGCAGTATCCGGGACAAGGTTTACGAGCAGTACTTC.

The genes are TRBV18 and TRBJ1-1, with unresolved D. The germline V and J ends were trimmed by 6 bases and 3 bases, with 14 bases remaining between them. This CDR3 has 14 residues. Germline V gene sequence: CDR1 KGHSH, CDR2 LQKENI. As DNA, the CDR3 is TGTGCCAGCTCGAGGGAAGGAACGGACACTGAAGCTTTCTTT. Translating gives CASSREGTDTEAFF. Based on the CDR3 plus reference TRBV18 and TRBJ1-1, the full variable domain is NAGVMQNPRHLVRRRGQEARLRCSPMKGHSHVYWYRQLPEEGLKFMVYLQKENIIDESGMPKERFSAEFPKEGPSILRIQQVVRGDSAAYFCASSREGTDTEAFFGQGTRLTVV.